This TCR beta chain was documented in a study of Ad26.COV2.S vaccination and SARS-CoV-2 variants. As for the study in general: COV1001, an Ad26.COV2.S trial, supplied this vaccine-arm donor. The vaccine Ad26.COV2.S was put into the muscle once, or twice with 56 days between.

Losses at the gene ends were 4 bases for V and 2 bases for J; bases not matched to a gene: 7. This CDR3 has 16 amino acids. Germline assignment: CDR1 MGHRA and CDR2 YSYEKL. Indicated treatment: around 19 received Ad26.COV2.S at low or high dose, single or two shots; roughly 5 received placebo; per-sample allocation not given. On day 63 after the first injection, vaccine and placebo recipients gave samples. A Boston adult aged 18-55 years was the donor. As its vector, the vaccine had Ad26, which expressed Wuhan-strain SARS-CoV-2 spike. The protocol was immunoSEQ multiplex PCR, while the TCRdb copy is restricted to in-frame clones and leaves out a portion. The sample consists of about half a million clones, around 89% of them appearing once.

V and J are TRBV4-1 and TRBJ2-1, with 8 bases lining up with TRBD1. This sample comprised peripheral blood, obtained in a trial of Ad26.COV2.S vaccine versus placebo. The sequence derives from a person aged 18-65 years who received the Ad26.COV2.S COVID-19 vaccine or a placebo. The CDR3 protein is CASSRPGQDPYNEQFF. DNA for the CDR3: TGCGCCAGCAGCCGTCCGGGACAGGATCCCTACAATGAGCAGTTCTTC.